These 5 T cell receptor beta chains share one sample of origin, sequenced in a study of T cell responses to AZD1222 COVID-19 vaccine. Assay used: immunoSEQ multiplex PCR; TCRdb lists only in-frame clones, some missing. The table records approximately 110,000 clones, 70% to 90% of them present only once. The input for sequencing was peripheral blood, taken on day 0 of AZD1222 vaccination. These receptor sequences come from an adult in good health.

The chain recombines TRBV18 with TRBJ1-3; D perhaps matches TRBD1 (5 bases). CDR1 and CDR2 from the germline V gene are KGHSH and LQKENI. This CDR3 has 14 residues. V was pared by 0 bases and J by 4 bases, with 7 bases between. This CDR3 reads CASSPPGVGNTIYF. CDR3 bases: TGTGCCAGCTCACCACCGGGGGTCGGAAACACCATATATTTT.

The chain uses TRBV5-4 and TRBJ1-4; D is perhaps TRBD1 (5 bases). This CDR3 spans 15 amino acids. With 4 bases removed from V and 7 bases from J, the gap between germline ends came to 17 bases. Germline V gene sequence: CDR1 SGHNT, CDR2 YYREEE (reference sequence). The CDR3 nucleotides read TGTGCCAGCAGCGAGTCGATTGTTGGGGGTGAAAAACTGTTTTTT. Translation: CASSESIVGGEKLFF.

The V and J genes are TRBV18 and TRBJ1-5; a possible D gene is TRBD1 (6 bases). The V end lost 0 bases, the J end lost 9 bases, and 21 bases lay between the germline ends. Germline values: CDR1 KGHSH, CDR2 LQKENI. The CDR3 is 17 residues long. The CDR3 here is CASSPPVGQGSQGPQHF. CDR3 coding DNA: TGTGCCAGCTCACCACCGGTAGGGCAGGGGTCCCAGGGGCCCCAGCATTTT.

V gene TRBV4-3 combines with J gene TRBJ1-2; no definite D call. V was pared by 4 bases and J by 1 base, with 10 bases between. CDR1 is LGHNA and CDR2 is YSLEER in the germline V gene. CDR3 length: 14 residues. This CDR3 is CASSLEALNYGYTF. Written as DNA, the CDR3 is TGCGCCAGCAGCCTCGAAGCCCTTAACTATGGCTACACCTTC.

The chain employs TRBV5-6 and TRBJ2-5; D tentatively fits TRBD1 or TRBD2 (5 bases each). The CDR3 runs to 13 residues. Germline V gene data show CDR1 as SGHDT and CDR2 as YYEEEE. V was pared by 4 bases and J by 4 bases, with 11 bases between. CDR3 nucleotides: TGTGCCAGCAGCACCCAGAGGGGAGAGACCCAGTACTTC. Translating gives CASSTQRGETQYF.